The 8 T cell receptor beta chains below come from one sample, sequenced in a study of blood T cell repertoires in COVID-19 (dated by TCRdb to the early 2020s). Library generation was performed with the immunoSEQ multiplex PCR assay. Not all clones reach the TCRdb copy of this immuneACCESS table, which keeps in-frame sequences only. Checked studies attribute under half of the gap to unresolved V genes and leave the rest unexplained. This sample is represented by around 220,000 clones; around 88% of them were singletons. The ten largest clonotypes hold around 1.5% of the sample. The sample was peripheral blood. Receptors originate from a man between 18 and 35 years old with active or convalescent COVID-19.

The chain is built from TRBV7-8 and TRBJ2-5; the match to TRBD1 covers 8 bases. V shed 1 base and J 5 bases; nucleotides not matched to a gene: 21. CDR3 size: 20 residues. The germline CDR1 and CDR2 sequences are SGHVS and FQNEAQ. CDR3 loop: CASSLVAGQGVIRVGETQYF. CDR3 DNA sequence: TGTGCCAGCAGCTTAGTCGCTGGACAGGGAGTAATACGGGTGGGGGAGACCCAGTACTTC.

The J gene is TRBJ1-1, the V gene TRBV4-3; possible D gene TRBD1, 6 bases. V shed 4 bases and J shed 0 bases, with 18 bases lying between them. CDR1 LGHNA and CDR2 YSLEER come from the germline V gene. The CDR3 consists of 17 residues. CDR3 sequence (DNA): TGCGCCAGCAGCCGGTCGGGAACAGGGAGCATGAACACTGAAGCTTTCTTT. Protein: CASSRSGTGSMNTEAFF.

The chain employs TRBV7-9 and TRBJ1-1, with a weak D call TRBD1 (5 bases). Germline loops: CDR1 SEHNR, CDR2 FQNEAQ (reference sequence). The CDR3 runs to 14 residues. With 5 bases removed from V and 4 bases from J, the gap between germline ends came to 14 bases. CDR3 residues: CASSVSTARTEAFF. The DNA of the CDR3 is TGTGCCAGCAGCGTATCGACAGCCCGCACTGAAGCTTTCTTT. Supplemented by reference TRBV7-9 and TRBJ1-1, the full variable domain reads DTGVSQNPRHKITKRGQNVTFRCDPISEHNRLYWYRQTLGQGPEFLTYFQNEAQLEKSRLLSDRFSAERPKGSFSTLEIQRTEQGDSAMYLCASSVSTARTEAFFGQGTRLTVV.

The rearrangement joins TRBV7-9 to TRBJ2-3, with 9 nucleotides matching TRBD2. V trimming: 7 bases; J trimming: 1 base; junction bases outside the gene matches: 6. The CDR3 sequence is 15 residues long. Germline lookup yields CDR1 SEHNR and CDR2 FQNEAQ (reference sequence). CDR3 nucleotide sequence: TGTGCCAGCAAGAAGACTAGCGGACGCACAGATACGCAGTATTTT. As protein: CASKKTSGRTDTQYF.

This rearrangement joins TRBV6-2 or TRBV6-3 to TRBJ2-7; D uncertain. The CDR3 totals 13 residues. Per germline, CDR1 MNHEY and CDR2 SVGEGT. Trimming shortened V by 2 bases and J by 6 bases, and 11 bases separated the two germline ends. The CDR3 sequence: CASSYPSSSEQYF. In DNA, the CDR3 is TGTGCCAGCAGTTACCCCTCATCGAGCGAGCAGTACTTC.

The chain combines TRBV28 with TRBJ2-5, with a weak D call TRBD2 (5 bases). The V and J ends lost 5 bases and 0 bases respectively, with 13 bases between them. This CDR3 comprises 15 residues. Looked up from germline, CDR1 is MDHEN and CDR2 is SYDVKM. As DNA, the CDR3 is TGTGCCAGCAGTCCCTGGACGGGGTACCAAGAGACCCAGTACTTC. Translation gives CASSPWTGYQETQYF. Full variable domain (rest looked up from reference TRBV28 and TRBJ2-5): DVKVTQSSRYLVKRTGEKVFLECVQDMDHENMFWYRQDPGLGLRLIYFSYDVKMKEKGDIPEGYSVSREKKERFSLILESASTNQTSMYLCASSPWTGYQETQYFGPGTRLLVL.

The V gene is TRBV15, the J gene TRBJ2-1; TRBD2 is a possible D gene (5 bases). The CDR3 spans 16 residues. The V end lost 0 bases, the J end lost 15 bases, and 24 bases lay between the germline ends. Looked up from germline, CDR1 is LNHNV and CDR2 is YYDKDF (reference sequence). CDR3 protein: CATSRDPVVGRGFPFF. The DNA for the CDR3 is TGTGCCACCAGCAGAGATCCGGTTGTGGGGAGAGGGTTTCCGTTCTTC.

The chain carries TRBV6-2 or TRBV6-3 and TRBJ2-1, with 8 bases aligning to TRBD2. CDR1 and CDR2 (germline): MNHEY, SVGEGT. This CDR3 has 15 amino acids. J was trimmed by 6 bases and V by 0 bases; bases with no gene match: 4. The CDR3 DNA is TGTGCCAGCAGTTACTCCGGGACTAGTTCCAATGAGCAGTTCTTC. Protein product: CASSYSGTSSNEQFF.